Sequencing of this T cell receptor (beta chain) was carried out in a study of T cell responses to AZD1222 COVID-19 vaccine. Study-wide background: Second doses were pooled across both intervals (about 4 or about 12 weeks). Whole-study results and caveats: Vaccine-associated CD4 TCRs ranged over spike, dominating at 160-218 and 743-854.

Here immunoSEQ multiplex PCR was the method, and the copy in TCRdb shows in-frame clones only, minus some. Found here are approximately 100,000 clones, 91% of them singletons; the top ten hold over 3.5%. Turning to this clone: As yet, its antigen is unknown.

Material: peripheral blood, obtained on day 0 of AZD1222 vaccination. The source is an adult in good health.

The CDR3 coding sequence is TGCAGCGTTACCCTTCCCACAGGGTTAGACACCTTC. It is translated as CSVTLPTGLDTF. V and J are TRBV29-1 and TRBJ1-2; the D gene is possibly TRBD1 (6 bases). V dropped 5 bases and J dropped 12 bases, with 19 bases sitting between them. This CDR3 is 12 amino acids long. CDR1 and CDR2 from the germline V gene are SQVTM and ANQGSEA.